The clone carrying this T cell receptor beta chain was seen a handful of times. The target antigen is unknown. This sample is part of a study of Graves' ophthalmopathy and Graves' hyperthyroidism. Looking at the study overall: Ophthalmopathy absent within 18 months of follow-up marked hyperthyroidism as stable. The study, taken as a whole, reports: Ophthalmopathy versus stable hyperthyroidism: 13-signature model gave under 90% sensitivity, 70% to 83% specificity.

Amplifying from RNA transcripts, the study obtained TCR beta CDR3 regions. HTBI-primed first-round RT-PCR preceded second-round multiplex PCR. TCRdb itself ran the multiplex PCR reads through MiXCR, one entry per CDR3 protein. There are about 1.2 million distinct CDR3 sequences in the sample; about 40% occur only once, and 11% lies in the top ten. Recruitment covered hyperthyroidism patients aged 18 to 65 whose new diagnosis was of under 2 months' duration. This CDR3 is 16 amino acids long. V lost 2 bases, J lost 5 bases, and 9 bases stayed unmatched. This sequence joins TRBV12-3 or TRBV12-4 and TRBJ2-5; 9 nucleotides agree with TRBD2. This sequence originates from an adult man with Graves' hyperthyroidism. The sequenced sample consisted of peripheral blood or thyroid tissue (not recorded which). For the CDR3, the DNA is TGTGCCAGCAGTTTAATCGCGGGAGGGGGCGGGGAGACCCAGTACTTC. It specifies CASSLIAGGGGETQYF.